A selection of T cell receptor beta chains follows, all from one sample in a study of T cell responses to AZD1222 COVID-19 vaccine. TCRdb's copy holds only in-frame clones and misses some; the assay was immunoSEQ multiplex PCR. This table holds roughly 120,000 clones, approximately 90% found once. The starting material was peripheral blood, obtained on day 0 of AZD1222 vaccination. The receptors originated from an adult in good health. The CDR3 runs from the conserved cysteine through the conserved F or W. The D gene is left open where the match is weak. Some rows have no size entry. The others give once, few or many, or a class for an expanded clone.

J gene: TRBJ2-7
clone size: NA
V gene: TRBV7-8
D gene: NA
CDR3 DNA: TGTGCCAGCAGCTCCAGGGCCTACGAGCAGTACTTC
CDR3 protein: CASSSRAYEQYF

J gene: TRBJ1-2
clone size: NA
V gene: TRBV10-3
D gene: NA
CDR3 DNA: TGTGCCATCAGTGGGAACACTAACTATGGCTACACCTTC
CDR3 protein: CAISGNTNYGYTF

J gene: TRBJ1-1
clone size: NA
V gene: TRBV9
D gene: NA
CDR3 DNA: TGTGCCAGCAGCGGCAGAGGGCGGACTGAAGCTTTCTTT
CDR3 protein: CASSGRGRTEAFF

J gene: TRBJ2-2
clone size: once
V gene: TRBV6-6
D gene: TRBD1
CDR3 DNA: TGTGCCAGCAATCCTGACAGGGGAATGAACACCGGGGAGCTGTTTTTT
CDR3 protein: CASNPDRGMNTGELFF

J gene: TRBJ2-2
clone size: NA
V gene: TRBV24-1
D gene: TRBD2
CDR3 DNA: TGTGCCACCAGTGAACCGGGACTAGCCAGCACCGGGGAGCTGTTTTTT
CDR3 protein: CATSEPGLASTGELFF

J gene: TRBJ2-5
clone size: NA
V gene: TRBV4-2
D gene: NA
CDR3 DNA: TGTGCCAGCAGCCAGGTAGTGGCCCAAGAGACCCAGTACTTC
CDR3 protein: CASSQVVAQETQYF

J gene: TRBJ1-2
clone size: NA
V gene: TRBV10-2
D gene: NA
CDR3 DNA: TGCGCCACCCTCGGGACTGAAAACTATGGCTACACCTTC
CDR3 protein: CATLGTENYGYTF

J gene: TRBJ1-1
clone size: NA
V gene: TRBV21-1
D gene: NA
CDR3 DNA: TGTGCCAGCAGCAAAGTCGGGGACAACATGAACACTGAAGCTTTCTTT
CDR3 protein: CASSKVGDNMNTEAFF

J gene: TRBJ2-7
clone size: once
V gene: TRBV19
D gene: NA
CDR3 DNA: TGTGCCAGTAGTTACCGGGACGGCGCCTACGAGCAGTACTTC
CDR3 protein: CASSYRDGAYEQYF

J gene: TRBJ1-6
clone size: NA
V gene: TRBV6-5
D gene: TRBD1
CDR3 DNA: TGTGCCAGCAGTTACGAAGGGACAGGCAATTCACCCCTCCACTTT
CDR3 protein: CASSYEGTGNSPLHF

J gene: TRBJ1-5
clone size: NA
V gene: TRBV4-3
D gene: NA
CDR3 DNA: TGCGCCAGCAGCCAAGACGTTTATAGCAATCAGCCCCAGCATTTT
CDR3 protein: CASSQDVYSNQPQHF

J gene: TRBJ1-2
clone size: NA
V gene: TRBV7-2
D gene: TRBD1
CDR3 DNA: TGTGCCAGCAGCTCCCAGACAGGGGCTTACGGCTACACCTTC
CDR3 protein: CASSSQTGAYGYTF

J gene: TRBJ2-7
clone size: NA
V gene: TRBV18
D gene: TRBD2
CDR3 DNA: TGTGCCAGCTCACCCGATAGCGGGGGCTACTACGAGCAGTACTTC
CDR3 protein: CASSPDSGGYYEQYF

J gene: TRBJ2-5
clone size: NA
V gene: TRBV11-1
D gene: NA
CDR3 DNA: TGTGCCAGCAGTGTCACGGGGTGGGAGACCCAGTACTTC
CDR3 protein: CASSVTGWETQYF

J gene: TRBJ1-4
clone size: NA
V gene: TRBV7-9
D gene: TRBD1
CDR3 DNA: TGTGCCAGCAGCCTGGGGGGACAGGGAGCTGAAAAACTGTTTTTT
CDR3 protein: CASSLGGQGAEKLFF

J gene: TRBJ2-7
clone size: once
V gene: TRBV5-1
D gene: TRBD2
CDR3 DNA: TGCGCCAGCAGCGCTACGGCGGGAGGCCTGTATGAGCAGTACTTC
CDR3 protein: CASSATAGGLYEQYF

J gene: TRBJ1-4
clone size: NA
V gene: TRBV11-3
D gene: TRBD1
CDR3 DNA: TGTGCCAGCAGTTCGGGACAGGGAAGTTGGGAAAAACTGTTTTTT
CDR3 protein: CASSSGQGSWEKLFF